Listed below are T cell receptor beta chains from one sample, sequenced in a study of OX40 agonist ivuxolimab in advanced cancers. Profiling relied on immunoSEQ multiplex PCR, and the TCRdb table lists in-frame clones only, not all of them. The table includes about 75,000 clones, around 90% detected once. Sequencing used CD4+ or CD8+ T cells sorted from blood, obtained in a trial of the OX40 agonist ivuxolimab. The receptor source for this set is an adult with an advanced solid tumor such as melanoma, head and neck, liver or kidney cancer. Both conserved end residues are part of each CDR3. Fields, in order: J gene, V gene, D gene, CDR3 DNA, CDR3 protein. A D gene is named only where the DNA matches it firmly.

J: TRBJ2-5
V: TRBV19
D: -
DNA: TGTGCCAGTAGTCCTGGGGTGGCGCGGACCCAGTACTTC
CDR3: CASSPGVARTQYF

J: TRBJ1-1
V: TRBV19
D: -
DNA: TGTGCCAGTAACACGGGGCTAACGGCTTTCTTT
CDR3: CASNTGLTAFF

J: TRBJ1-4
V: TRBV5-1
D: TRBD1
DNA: TGCGCCAGCAGCTCGCAGACAGGGGTGACTAATGAAAAACTGTTTTTT
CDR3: CASSSQTGVTNEKLFF

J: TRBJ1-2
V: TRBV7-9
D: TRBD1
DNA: TGTGCCAGCAGCTTAGGGGTCGCAGGGGGCTCGAACTATGGCTACACCTTC
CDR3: CASSLGVAGGSNYGYTF

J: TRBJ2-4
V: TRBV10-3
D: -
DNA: TGTGCCATCAGTGATGGGACTTCTCAGTACTTC
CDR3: CAISDGTSQYF

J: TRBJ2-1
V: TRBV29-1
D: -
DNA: TGCAGCGTTGTGTACGAGACTCCTGGCCGGTTCTTC
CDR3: CSVVYETPGRFF

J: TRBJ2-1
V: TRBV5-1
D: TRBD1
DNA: TGCGCCAGCAGCTTGGCCGGACAGGGTACCTACAATGAGCAGTTCTTC
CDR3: CASSLAGQGTYNEQFF

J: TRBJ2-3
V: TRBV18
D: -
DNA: TGTGCCAGCTCACCACCGACGAGGGATACGCAGTATTTT
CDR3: CASSPPTRDTQYF

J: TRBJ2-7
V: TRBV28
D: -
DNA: TGTGCCAGCAGTCTTGGTGGGGTGGGCTACGAGCAGTACTTC
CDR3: CASSLGGVGYEQYF

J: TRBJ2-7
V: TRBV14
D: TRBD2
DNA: TGTGCCAGCAGCCAAGACTCCAGGACTAGCGGGAGCTACGAGCAGTACTTC
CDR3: CASSQDSRTSGSYEQYF

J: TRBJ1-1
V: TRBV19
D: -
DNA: TGTGCCAGTAGACTCATCGGGGTGAGCGCTGAAGCTTTCTTT
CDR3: CASRLIGVSAEAFF